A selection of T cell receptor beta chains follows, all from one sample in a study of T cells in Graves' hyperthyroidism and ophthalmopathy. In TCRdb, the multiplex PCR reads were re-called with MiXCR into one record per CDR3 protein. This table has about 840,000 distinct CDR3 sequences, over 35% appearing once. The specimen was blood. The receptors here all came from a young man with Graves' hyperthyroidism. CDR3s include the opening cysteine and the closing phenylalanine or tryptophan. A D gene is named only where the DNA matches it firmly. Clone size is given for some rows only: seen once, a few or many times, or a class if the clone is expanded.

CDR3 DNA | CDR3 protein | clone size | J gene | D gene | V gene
TGTGCCAGCAGCTTATTAGGGGGCTTCGAAGGCACTGAAGCTTTCTTT | CASSLLGGFEGTEAFF | - | TRBJ1-1 | TRBD1 | TRBV7-3
TGCAGCGTCCCGACAGGGGAAGGCTACACCTTC | CSVPTGEGYTF | many | TRBJ1-2 | TRBD1 | TRBV29-1
TGTGCCAGCAGCTTTACCGGGACAGGGGGTTCCGACTATGGCTACACCTTC | CASSFTGTGGSDYGYTF | few | TRBJ1-2 | TRBD1 | TRBV7-2
TGCAGCGTTGAGACTTGGACGGATTCTAACTATGGCTACACCTTC | CSVETWTDSNYGYTF | - | TRBJ1-2 | - | TRBV29-1
TGTGCCAGTAGTAGCTGGACTAGCGGGAGGTACTTC | CASSSWTSGRYF | - | TRBJ2-7 | TRBD2 | TRBV19
TGTGCCAGCAGCTTAACGGAGTATCAGCCCCAGCATTTT | CASSLTEYQPQHF | few | TRBJ1-5 | - | TRBV7-2
TGTGCCAGCAGTTACATACGGGACGGTGAGACCCAGTACTTC | CASSYIRDGETQYF | - | TRBJ2-5 | - | TRBV6-6
TGTGCCAGCGGGCAAGGGGGCGGAAACACCATATATTTT | CASGQGGGNTIYF | few | TRBJ1-3 | TRBD1 | TRBV3-1
TGCGCCAGCAGTGAGTCGGGACCCCATGGCTACACCTTC | CASSESGPHGYTF | many | TRBJ1-2 | - | TRBV10-1
TGTGCCAGCAGCCAAGATAGGTGGGGGAACACTGAAGCTTTCTTT | CASSQDRWGNTEAFF | few | TRBJ1-1 | - | TRBV14
TGTGCCAGCAGCTTAGGGGGGTACGACACTGAAGCTTTCTTT | CASSLGGYDTEAFF | few | TRBJ1-1 | - | TRBV9
TGTGCCAGCAGTTTAGTAGCAGGGGGCGCCCCAAACACTGAAGCTTTCTTT | CASSLVAGGAPNTEAFF | few | TRBJ1-1 | TRBD1 | TRBV12-3/TRBV12-4
TGTGCCAGCAGCTTCCGGGATCCCGGGGATTCACCCCTCCACTTT | CASSFRDPGDSPLHF | - | TRBJ1-6 | - | TRBV7-6
TGTGCTAGCAGCGTAGGGTGGAAGACTGAAGCTTTCTTT | CASSVGWKTEAFF | - | TRBJ1-1 | - | TRBV9
TGCAGTGCTAGATCAGCCAGCACGAACTATGGCTACACCTTC | CSARSASTNYGYTF | many | TRBJ1-2 | - | TRBV20-1
TGCAGCGGGGACAGGGGAACCGGGGAGCTGTTTTTT | CSGDRGTGELFF | - | TRBJ2-2 | TRBD1 | TRBV29-1
TGCAGTGCCCCGGGGGACAGGGAAGAGGGCTACACCTTC | CSAPGDREEGYTF | - | TRBJ1-2 | TRBD1 | TRBV20-1
TGTGCCAGCAGTGCCCAATCTAGCGGGGGGGGAGAGACCCAGTACTTC | CASSAQSSGGGETQYF | few | TRBJ2-5 | TRBD2 | TRBV2
TGTGCCAGCAGCTTCCCCGGGGCGACCCAGTACTTC | CASSFPGATQYF | - | TRBJ2-5 | - | TRBV13
TGTGCCGGGTCCGGGACAGCGAATTACGAGCAGTACTTC | CAGSGTANYEQYF | many | TRBJ2-7 | TRBD1 | TRBV10-3
TGTGCCAGCAGCTTATTCGGCCAGGGAAGCGCCTACGAGCAGTACTTC | CASSLFGQGSAYEQYF | - | TRBJ2-7 | - | TRBV7-9
TGTGCCAGCAGCCGCGGACAGGGGATAGCTGAAGCTTTCTTT | CASSRGQGIAEAFF | - | TRBJ1-1 | TRBD1 | TRBV9
TGTGCCACCTGGGGAGCAGCCAATCAGCCCCAGCATTTT | CATWGAANQPQHF | once | TRBJ1-5 | - | TRBV10-3
TGTGCCAGCAGCTTACCGGAGGGACAAGAGACCCAGTACTTC | CASSLPEGQETQYF | - | TRBJ2-5 | - | TRBV7-9
TGCGCCAGCAGCCCGCCCCTGACTACCTACGAGCAGTACTTC | CASSPPLTTYEQYF | few | TRBJ2-7 | - | TRBV5-1
TGTGCCAGCAGCCCCGGGACAGGTCCAACCTACGAGCAGTACTTC | CASSPGTGPTYEQYF | few | TRBJ2-7 | TRBD1 | TRBV4-2
TGTGCCAGCAGCATCACCAGGGACACCTTCTACGAGCAGTACTTC | CASSITRDTFYEQYF | - | TRBJ2-7 | - | TRBV7-8
TGTGCCAGCAGCGAGGCCCAGGTCTACGAGCAGTACTTC | CASSEAQVYEQYF | - | TRBJ2-7 | - | TRBV2
TGCAGCGTGGGGACAGGGTACCCTAAACTGTTTTTT | CSVGTGYPKLFF | - | TRBJ1-4 | TRBD1 | TRBV29-1
TGCAGTGCTCCAGGGGTTGGCAATCAGCCCCAGCATTTT | CSAPGVGNQPQHF | many | TRBJ1-5 | - | TRBV20-1
TGTGCCAGCAGCCCCTCCGAGACAGGCCTCTACCGGCGTTTT | CASSPSETGLYRRF | - | TRBJ1-6 | - | TRBV12-3/TRBV12-4
TGTGCCAGTAGTTCACAGGTCCCCTACGAGCAGTACTTC | CASSSQVPYEQYF | many | TRBJ2-7 | - | TRBV19
TGCAGCGTAACTCTGACAGGGGACTACGAGCAGTACTTC | CSVTLTGDYEQYF | - | TRBJ2-7 | TRBD1 | TRBV29-1
TGTGCCAGCACCCCAGGGGTAGAGGAGACCCAGTACTTC | CASTPGVEETQYF | many | TRBJ2-5 | - | TRBV11-2
TGTGCCAGCAGCTTCCCAGCCGTGGGCACTGAAGCTTTCTTT | CASSFPAVGTEAFF | many | TRBJ1-1 | - | TRBV7-9
TGTGCCAGCAGCGTCGGCGGGAACTACCAAGAGACCCAGTACTTC | CASSVGGNYQETQYF | many | TRBJ2-5 | - | TRBV7-6
TGTGCCAGCAGCAAAGGGGGCTGGGGTGAAAAACTGTTTTTT | CASSKGGWGEKLFF | many | TRBJ1-4 | TRBD1 | TRBV7-8
TGCAGCGTTGAAGACAGGGGCAATCAGCCCCAGCATTTT | CSVEDRGNQPQHF | - | TRBJ1-5 | - | TRBV29-1
TGCAGGAGACAGGGCCGGAACACTGAAGCTTTCTTT | CRRQGRNTEAFF | - | TRBJ1-1 | TRBD1 | TRBV29-1
TGTGCCAGTAGTCCTACCTGGGGACAGGGTCGCTACGAGCAGTACTTC | CASSPTWGQGRYEQYF | few | TRBJ2-7 | TRBD1 | TRBV19
TGTGCCATCACCGAAGGGTCCACCGGGGAGCTGTTTTTT | CAITEGSTGELFF | many | TRBJ2-2 | - | TRBV10-3
TGTGCCACCAGCAGGGTTTTGGAGAGCTATGGCTACACCTTC | CATSRVLESYGYTF | - | TRBJ1-2 | - | TRBV15
TGCAGCGTTGGGCAGGGGACTACCTACGAGCAGTACTTC | CSVGQGTTYEQYF | many | TRBJ2-7 | - | TRBV29-1
TGTGCCGGCAGTTACCGGGACAGAGCTTCACCCCTCCACTTT | CAGSYRDRASPLHF | - | TRBJ1-6 | TRBD1 | TRBV6-5
TGTGCCAGCAGAGACGGACAGATCAGCAATCAGCCCCAGCATTTT | CASRDGQISNQPQHF | few | TRBJ1-5 | - | TRBV12-3/TRBV12-4
TGTGCCAGTAAGGCCGGGGGCGGGATGAACACTGAAGCTTTCTTT | CASKAGGGMNTEAFF | - | TRBJ1-1 | - | TRBV19
TGCGCCAGCAGCCATGGACTAGCGGGAGACTACGAGCAGTACTTC | CASSHGLAGDYEQYF | - | TRBJ2-7 | TRBD2 | TRBV4-1
TGTGCCAGCAGTTGGGGAAAAGGCACCGGGGAGCTGTTTTTT | CASSWGKGTGELFF | - | TRBJ2-2 | - | TRBV9
TGCAGCGTAGGGACAGGGCTCTACCAAGAGACCCAGTACTTC | CSVGTGLYQETQYF | - | TRBJ2-5 | TRBD1 | TRBV29-1
TGCAGCTTAGAAGCGGGGTGGGCCTACGAGCAGTACTTC | CSLEAGWAYEQYF | - | TRBJ2-7 | TRBD2 | TRBV29-1
TGTGCCAGCAGCCAGATATCGTCTGGGGCCAACGTCCTGACTTTC | CASSQISSGANVLTF | many | TRBJ2-6 | - | TRBV7-8
TGTGCCGGCGACAGGGCCACCGGGGAGCTGTTTTTT | CAGDRATGELFF | many | TRBJ2-2 | TRBD1 | TRBV2
TGTGCCAGCAGTTTTCTGGACGGGGAGACCCAGTACTTC | CASSFLDGETQYF | - | TRBJ2-5 | - | TRBV12-3/TRBV12-4
TGCAGTGCTACCGGGACGGAGCCCTACGAGCAGTACTTC | CSATGTEPYEQYF | many | TRBJ2-7 | - | TRBV20-1
TGCAGTCCGAGCACGGATCACACTGAAGCTTTCTTT | CSPSTDHTEAFF | many | TRBJ1-1 | - | TRBV20-1
TGCAGCGTTGTAGAGAACAGGGGCAACGCGCAGTACTTC | CSVVENRGNAQYF | many | TRBJ2-7 | TRBD1 | TRBV29-1
TGCAGTGCTAGAGATAGCATCGGGGCGAGGAACACTGAAGCTTTCTTT | CSARDSIGARNTEAFF | - | TRBJ1-1 | - | TRBV20-1